Shown below are 14 T cell receptor beta chains from a single sample sequenced in a study of Ad26.COV2.S vaccination and SARS-CoV-2 variants. Libraries were prepared by immunoSEQ multiplex PCR; TCRdb keeps only in-frame clonotypes and omits some of them. The table has fewer than 900,000 clones, about 89% seen once. As to treatment: 15 to 20 received Ad26.COV2.S at low or high dose, single or two shots; about five received placebo; per-sample allocation not given. Each sample was drawn 63 days after the first injection (of vaccine or placebo). This specimen consisted of peripheral blood, obtained in a trial of Ad26.COV2.S vaccine versus placebo. These receptors were collected from a person aged 18-65 years who received the Ad26.COV2.S COVID-19 vaccine or a placebo.

V gene TRBV10-3 combines with J gene TRBJ2-3, with 10 bases fitting TRBD2. CDR1 ENHRY and CDR2 SYGVKD come from the germline V gene. The ends lost 6 bases at V and 5 bases at J; junction bases unmatched: 8. The CDR3 extends over 15 amino acids. The CDR3 is CAISPSGGVEDTQYF. CDR3 nucleotide sequence: TGTGCCATCAGCCCTAGCGGGGGTGTCGAAGATACGCAGTATTTT.

The chain recombines TRBV5-4 with TRBJ2-1; 7 bases line up with TRBD1. Germline loops: CDR1 SGHNT, CDR2 YYREEE (reference sequence). This CDR3 has 15 amino acids. J lost 2 bases, V lost 4 bases, and 6 bases had no gene match. CDR3 protein: CASSVRQGTYNEQFF. DNA for the CDR3: TGTGCCAGCAGCGTTAGACAGGGAACCTACAATGAGCAGTTCTTC.

The chain joins TRBV6-2 or TRBV6-3 to TRBJ2-3, with D unclear. The V gene lost 2 bases and the J gene lost 5 bases, with 11 bases spanning the gap. CDR3 length equals 14 residues. The germline CDR1 and CDR2 sequences are MNHEY and SVGEGT. CDR3 sequence reads: CASSYEEIGDTQYF. CDR3 coding DNA: TGTGCCAGCAGTTACGAGGAAATAGGAGATACGCAGTATTTT.

The V and J genes are TRBV19 and TRBJ1-3; the D gene is possibly TRBD1 (6 bases). Germline CDR1 reads LNHDA; CDR2 reads SQIVND (reference sequence). V lost 2 bases and J lost 4, with 15 bases in between. This CDR3 has 16 residues. The CDR3 DNA reads TGTGCCAGTAGTATAAGCTGGGGGGCCGGAGGAAACACCATATATTTT. It is translated as CASSISWGAGGNTIYF.

The rearrangement uses TRBV7-2 and TRBJ2-1, with 8 bases lining up with TRBD2. CDR3 length equals 15 residues. CDR1 is SGHTA and CDR2 is FQGNSA in the germline V gene. V was pared by 8 bases and J by 1 base, with 7 bases of the junction left unmatched. The CDR3, as DNA: TGTGCCAGCTCCCCAGCGGGAGCGTCCTACAATGAGCAGTTCTTC. Its translation: CASSPAGASYNEQFF.

The chain recombines TRBV19 with TRBJ2-1; TRBD2 aligns across 8 bases. Trimming took 3 bases from V and 2 from J; bases not matched to a gene: 9. Germline V gene lookup returns CDR1 LNHDA and CDR2 SQIVND (reference sequence). The CDR3 runs to 17 residues. This CDR3 reads CASSIHIAGWAYNEQFF. CDR3 coding DNA: TGTGCCAGTAGTATCCATATAGCGGGATGGGCCTACAATGAGCAGTTCTTC. The full variable domain, in which reference TRBV19 and TRBJ2-1 provide the parts outside the CDR3, is DGGITQSPKYLFRKEGQNVTLSCEQNLNHDAMYWYRQDPGQGLRLIYYSQIVNDFQKGDIAEGYSVSREKKESFPLTVTSAQKNPTAFYLCASSIHIAGWAYNEQFFGPGTRLTVL.

The rearrangement joins TRBV5-1 to TRBJ2-1; weak D call: TRBD1 (5 bases). Per germline, CDR1 SGHRS and CDR2 YFSETQ. The CDR3 has 14 residues. V was cut by 0 bases and J by 4 bases, with 8 bases left in between. The CDR3 nucleotides are TGCGCCAGCAGCTTGGGACAGCTGTACAATGAGCAGTTCTTC. This sequence encodes CASSLGQLYNEQFF.

The CDR3 DNA reads TGTGCCAGCAGCCAGGGGACAGAGCAGTTCTTC. It yields the protein CASSQGTEQFF. The chain joins TRBV6-2 or TRBV6-3 to TRBJ2-1, with D tentatively TRBD1 (6 bases). This CDR3 contains 11 residues. The V and J ends lost 6 bases and 10 bases respectively, with 10 bases between them. The germline gives CDR1 MNHEY, CDR2 SVGEGT.

The rearrangement links TRBV18 to TRBJ2-2; 8 positions match TRBD1. This CDR3 region has 17 residues. Per the germline V gene, CDR1 is KGHSH and CDR2 is LQKENI. V was pared by 5 bases and J by 0 bases, with 8 bases of the junction left unmatched. The CDR3 here is CASSMPGGSANTGELFF. CDR3 DNA: TGTGCCAGCTCAATGCCAGGGGGCAGCGCGAACACCGGGGAGCTGTTTTTT.

This clone has ten or more counts. The chain recombines TRBV5-1 with TRBJ2-7; 9 bases map to TRBD1. Germline values: CDR1 SGHRS, CDR2 YFSETQ. Trimming cost V 0 bases and J 1 base; bases outside gene matches: 5. This CDR3 is 16 amino acids long. The CDR3 spells CASSLAIGQGSYEQYF. DNA of the CDR3: TGCGCCAGCAGCTTGGCGATAGGACAGGGGTCCTACGAGCAGTACTTC.

This chain connects TRBV6-6 to TRBJ1-1; possible D gene TRBD1, 6 bases. From germline, CDR1 is MNHNY and CDR2 SVGAGI (reference sequence). The CDR3 runs 15 residues. The V end lost 5 bases, the J end lost 2 bases, and 15 bases lay between the germline ends. CDR3 protein: CASSRDTLGNTEAFF. Here the CDR3 DNA reads TGTGCCAGCAGTCGGGACACTCTGGGAAACACTGAAGCTTTCTTT.

The chain combines TRBV13 with TRBJ2-2; D might be TRBD1 or TRBD2, each matching 5 bases. The CDR3 runs 15 residues. Germline CDR1 is PRHDT and CDR2 is FYEKMQ (reference sequence). V was trimmed by 2 bases and J by 7 bases, leaving 14 bases between them. CDR3 region: CASSLIGAKVGELFF. CDR3 DNA sequence: TGTGCCAGCAGCTTAATCGGGGCAAAGGTCGGGGAGCTGTTTTTT.

The rearrangement joins TRBV15 to TRBJ2-2; D ambiguous. The V end lost 0 bases, the J end lost 6 bases, and 8 bases lay between the germline ends. This CDR3 region has 14 residues. Germline loops: CDR1 LNHNV, CDR2 YYDKDF (reference sequence). CDR3 nucleotide sequence: TGTGCCACCAGCAGAGATCAAGGACCCGGGGAGCTGTTTTTT. This translates into CATSRDQGPGELFF.

The genes are TRBV19 and TRBJ2-2; 11 nucleotides align to TRBD1. The CDR3 has 14 residues. Germline CDR1 is LNHDA and CDR2 is SQIVND (reference sequence). V was clipped by 5 bases and J by 7 bases; unmatched bases: 3. In nucleotides, the CDR3 is TGTGCCAGTAGTCCGGGACAGGGGGTCGGGGAGCTGTTTTTT. Amino acids: CASSPGQGVGELFF.